The 21 T cell receptor beta chains listed next were all sequenced from one sample in a study of control samples from healthy donors and cancer patients. The repertoire was sequenced with immunoSEQ multiplex PCR; TCRdb's copy has only in-frame clones and lacks some. The sample lists roughly 93,000 clones, 70% to 90% occurring once. The material sequenced was PBMCs. The receptors were sampled from a woman aged 45-65 years with colorectal cancer.

This chain links TRBV13 with TRBJ2-1; 11 nucleotides line up with TRBD2. Germline lookup yields CDR1 PRHDT and CDR2 FYEKMQ (reference sequence). V lost 4 bases, J lost 10 bases, and 12 bases stayed unmatched. CDR3 size: 16 residues. The CDR3 protein is CASSSRWLAGGDEQFF. The CDR3 DNA sequence: TGTGCCAGCAGCTCTAGGTGGCTAGCGGGGGGCGACGAGCAGTTCTTC.

The rearrangement links TRBV2 to TRBJ2-5; 11 bases match TRBD2. CDR1 and CDR2 (germline): SNHLY, FYNNEI. CDR3 length: 15 residues. V was pared by 2 bases and J by 3 bases, with 2 bases of the junction left unmatched. CDR3 bases: TGTGCCAGCAGTGAACTAGCGGGGGGAAAAGAGACCCAGTACTTC. Protein: CASSELAGGKETQYF.

This chain joins TRBV9 and TRBJ1-6, with D unresolved. V was clipped by 0 bases and J by 1 base, with 8 bases between them. The CDR3 runs to 16 residues. Germline CDR1 reads SGDLS; CDR2 reads YYNGEE. The CDR3 loop is CASSVEGGSYNSPLHF. The CDR3 bases are TGTGCCAGCAGCGTAGAAGGCGGGTCCTATAATTCACCCCTCCACTTT.

The chain joins TRBV19 to TRBJ2-5, with 9 bases lining up with TRBD1. The CDR3 contains 14 residues. Trimming took 5 bases from V and 4 from J; bases not matched to a gene: 5. CDR1 and CDR2 (germline): LNHDA, SQIVND (reference sequence). The CDR3 sequence: CASSPGTGLETQYF. CDR3 sequence (DNA): TGTGCCAGTAGTCCTGGGACAGGGTTAGAGACCCAGTACTTC.

The genes are TRBV5-1 and TRBJ2-3; D is ambiguous. V was trimmed by 1 base and J by 6 bases, leaving 12 bases between them. CDR1 and CDR2 (germline): SGHRS, YFSETQ. The CDR3 sequence is 14 residues long. In DNA, the CDR3 is TGCGCCAGCAGCTTGAGTCAGCTGTGGGATACGCAGTATTTT. Translated, it gives CASSLSQLWDTQYF.

This chain uses TRBV6-5 with TRBJ1-3; weak D call: TRBD1 (6 bases). CDR1 is MNHEY and CDR2 is SVGAGI in the germline V gene. With 6 bases removed from V and 8 bases from J, the gap between germline ends came to 14 bases. This CDR3 comprises 13 residues. For the CDR3, the DNA is TGTGCCAGCAGCCGGACAGCGGGGGACACCATATATTTT. Encoded protein: CASSRTAGDTIYF.

The chain links TRBV21-1 to TRBJ2-4. TRBV21-1 is labeled a pseudogene. The length of the CDR3 is 14 residues. CDR3 in amino acids: CASSEQGGKNIQYF. The CDR3 coding sequence is TGTGCCAGCAGCGAACAGGGAGGCAAAAACATTCAGTACTTC.

V is TRBV29-1 and J is TRBJ1-2; a weak D match, TRBD1 (5 bases). The CDR3 has 12 amino acids. Trimming removed 7 bases from V and 3 bases from J, with 12 bases in between. Germline V CDR1 and CDR2: SQVTM, ANQGSEA. The CDR3 here is CSARDHDYGYTF. DNA for the CDR3: TGCAGCGCCAGGGACCACGACTATGGCTACACCTTC.

This clone was seen a handful of times. The chain has TRBV10-1 and TRBJ2-1; 8 positions match TRBD2. V lost 5 bases, J lost 3 bases, and 9 bases stayed unmatched. The CDR3 is made up of 16 amino acids. Germline V gene sequence: CDR1 WNHNN, CDR2 SYGVQD (reference sequence). The CDR3 loop is CASSRLQAGDYNEQFF. In nucleotides, the CDR3 is TGCGCCAGCAGTCGGTTACAAGCGGGGGACTACAATGAGCAGTTCTTC.

This chain links TRBV28 with TRBJ1-2, with no clear D. V dropped 3 bases and J dropped 5 bases, with 16 bases sitting between them. CDR1 and CDR2 (germline): MDHEN, SYDVKM. This CDR3 spans 15 amino acids. CDR3 in DNA: TGTGCCAGCAGTTTGGGCGGCGGCGCCCCTTATGGCTACACCTTC. Translation: CASSLGGGAPYGYTF.

This rearrangement joins TRBV19 to TRBJ2-3; no clear D gene. The CDR3 contains 13 residues. The V and J ends lost 5 bases and 4 bases respectively, with 10 bases between them. In germline, CDR1 is LNHDA, CDR2 SQIVND (reference sequence). The CDR3 sequence is CASSLRVADTQYF. CDR3 coding DNA: TGTGCCAGTAGTCTTAGGGTTGCAGATACGCAGTATTTT. Full variable domain (rest looked up from reference TRBV19 and TRBJ2-3): DGGITQSPKYLFRKEGQNVTLSCEQNLNHDAMYWYRQDPGQGLRLIYYSQIVNDFQKGDIAEGYSVSREKKESFPLTVTSAQKNPTAFYLCASSLRVADTQYFGPGTRLTVL.

The rearrangement links TRBV30 to TRBJ1-5; 9 bases are shared with TRBD1. This CDR3 comprises 14 residues. Germline V gene lookup returns CDR1 GTSNPN and CDR2 SVGIG (reference sequence). The V segment lost 2 bases and the J segment 4 bases; nucleotides outside the gene matches: 3. The DNA of the CDR3 is TGTGCCTGGAGTCCCGGACAGGGGAATCAGCCCCAGCATTTT. Its protein product is CAWSPGQGNQPQHF.

The sample holds one count of this clone. V usage is TRBV28 and J usage is TRBJ2-1, with 7 bases identical to TRBD1. Trimming at V came to 5 bases and at J to 13 bases, leaving 17 bases not matched to a gene. The germline gives CDR1 MDHEN, CDR2 SYDVKM. The CDR3 has 15 residues. The CDR3 protein is CASSPTGTAVQRQFF. For the CDR3, the DNA is TGTGCCAGCAGTCCAACCGGGACAGCAGTGCAGCGTCAGTTCTTC. Full variable domain (outside the CDR3, taken from reference TRBV28 and TRBJ2-1): DVKVTQSSRYLVKRTGEKVFLECVQDMDHENMFWYRQDPGLGLRLIYFSYDVKMKEKGDIPEGYSVSREKKERFSLILESASTNQTSMYLCASSPTGTAVQRQFFGPGTRLTVL.

The chain couples TRBV6-4 to TRBJ2-2; 9 positions match TRBD2. Germline V CDR1 and CDR2: MRHNA, SNTAGT. The CDR3 is 15 residues long. With V trimmed by 5 bases and J by 3 bases, 4 bases remained unmatched. As DNA, the CDR3 is TGTGCCAGCAGTACCTCTAGCGGGGACACCGGGGAGCTGTTTTTT. This gives the protein CASSTSSGDTGELFF.

Here the CDR3 DNA reads TGTGCCAGTAGTATAGATGGCGGGGGGGCCAATTTTGTCAAAAACATTCAGTACTTC. This gives the protein CASSIDGGGANFVKNIQYF. V and J are TRBV19 and TRBJ2-4; TRBD2 matches at 9 bases. The germline gives CDR1 LNHDA, CDR2 SQIVND (reference sequence). The CDR3 spans 19 residues. The V segment lost 0 bases and the J segment 3 bases; nucleotides outside the gene matches: 12.

This chain joins TRBV4-3 and TRBJ2-3, with unresolved D. V lost 1 base and J lost 0, with 14 bases in between. This CDR3 is built from 17 residues. Germline CDR1 LGHNA, CDR2 YSLEER. CDR3 sequence: CASSQGSAGSSTDTQYF. Written as DNA, the CDR3 is TGCGCCAGCAGCCAAGGATCTGCAGGCTCTAGCACAGATACGCAGTATTTT.

By share, this clone counts as medium-sized. J is TRBJ2-7 and V is TRBV27; 9 positions agree with TRBD1. Germline lookup yields CDR1 MNHEY and CDR2 SMNVEV (reference sequence). This CDR3 spans 13 amino acids. CDR3 region: CVSGTGLAYEQYV. In nucleotides, the CDR3 is TGTGTCTCCGGGACAGGGCTCGCGTACGAGCAGTACGTC.

V gene TRBV30 combines with J gene TRBJ1-2, with D perhaps TRBD1 (6 bases). The CDR3 length is 13 residues. Germline V CDR1 and CDR2: GTSNPN, SVGIG (reference sequence). Between the trimmed V and J ends, which lost 4 bases and 8 bases, there was a span of 17 bases. This CDR3 is CAWNQDQGGGYTF. CDR3 DNA sequence: TGTGCCTGGAATCAAGATCAAGGGGGGGGCTACACCTTC.

J is TRBJ1-4 and V is TRBV18, with TRBD1 matching over 8 bases. V was clipped by 5 bases and J by 3 bases; unmatched bases: 8. Germline V lookup: CDR1 KGHSH, CDR2 LQKENI. The length of the CDR3 is 16 residues. The CDR3 sequence: CASSLAQQGANEKLFF. The CDR3 bases are TGTGCCAGCTCATTGGCCCAACAGGGGGCTAATGAAAAACTGTTTTTT.

In its sample, this clone was seen once. The chain couples TRBV29-1 to TRBJ1-1, with D possibly TRBD1 on 5 matching bases. Germline values: CDR1 SQVTM, CDR2 ANQGSEA. The CDR3 length is 12 residues. V lost 5 bases to trimming and J lost 5 bases, with 12 bases between them. The CDR3 coding sequence is TGCAGCGTTCACTGGGGGACTACTGAAGCTTTCTTT. It encodes CSVHWGTTEAFF.

The chain combines TRBV7-9 with TRBJ1-6; D is possibly TRBD1 (5 bases). Germline V gene lookup returns CDR1 SEHNR and CDR2 FQNEAQ (reference sequence). This CDR3 spans 13 amino acids. V was cut by 3 bases and J by 10 bases, with 10 bases left in between. CDR3 DNA: TGTGCCAGCAGCTTCCCAGGGAAGTCACCCCTCCACTTT. This sequence encodes CASSFPGKSPLHF. Full variable domain (remainder filled in from reference TRBV7-9 and TRBJ1-6): DTGVSQNPRHKITKRGQNVTFRCDPISEHNRLYWYRQTLGQGPEFLTYFQNEAQLEKSRLLSDRFSAERPKGSFSTLEIQRTEQGDSAMYLCASSFPGKSPLHFGNGTRLTVT.